This T cell receptor beta chain emerged from a study of beta chain features in type 1 diabetes. Overall study results and limits: Healthy donors had naive, central memory and Treg TCRB repertoires that appeared less similar than those seen among patients. Among type 1 diabetes patients, VDJ junctions had fewer insertions and more deletions. Moderate but significant shortening of TCRB CDR3s was recorded in all four CD4+ subsets from Type 1 diabetes patients.

The V and J ends lost 0 bases and 5 bases respectively, with 7 bases between them. The CDR3 has 13 residues. Germline-derived CDR1 and CDR2 are MNHNS and SASEGT. The whole isolated RNA underwent reverse transcription, so sequencing captured expressed TCRB transcripts. Sequencing was performed with immunoSEQ multiplex PCR; in TCRdb, only in-frame clones are kept and a portion is missing. The sample holds about 210,000 clones; around 9.9% are singletons and the top ten take less than 1.5%. Concerning this clone: The antigen is unknown.

This chain links TRBV6-1 with TRBJ1-2; unclear D gene. The sample taken for sequencing was central memory CD4+ T cells from blood. The source of this sequence is a man aged 18 to 30 in good health. The CDR3 is CASSEAGLYGYTF. CDR3 sequence (DNA): TGTGCCAGCAGTGAAGCAGGCCTTTATGGCTACACCTTC.